Listed below are T cell receptor beta chains from one sample, sequenced in a study of T cells in Graves' hyperthyroidism and ophthalmopathy. One entry per CDR3 protein results from TCRdb running MiXCR on the multiplex PCR reads. The top ten clones hold around 7.7% of a sample with about 580,000 distinct CDR3 sequences, roughly 46% of them seen once. What was sequenced was peripheral blood or thyroid tissue (not recorded which). These receptors were collected from a woman aged 18-29 years with Graves' hyperthyroidism. CDR3s include the opening cysteine and the closing phenylalanine or tryptophan. D genes are given only for firm matches. The size of a clone is reported for some rows only, either as once, few or many, or as a class for expanded clones.

TRBJ2-4	TRBV25-1	NA	NA	CASSEYMERDIQYF	TGTGCCAGCAGTGAATATATGGAGAGGGACATTCAGTACTTC
TRBJ1-6	TRBV29-1	NA	many	CSASSGARSPLHF	TGCAGCGCCTCCTCGGGGGCCCGTTCACCCCTCCACTTT
TRBJ2-3	TRBV9	NA	few	CASSVAAASTDTQYF	TGTGCCAGCAGCGTAGCTGCGGCTAGCACAGATACGCAGTATTTT
TRBJ2-3	TRBV2	NA	NA	CASRRTADTQYF	TGTGCCAGCAGGCGGACAGCAGATACGCAGTATTTT
TRBJ1-5	TRBV20-1	TRBD1	NA	CSARNRGWKPQHF	TGCAGTGCTAGGAACAGGGGTTGGAAGCCCCAGCATTTT
TRBJ1-2	TRBV29-1	TRBD1	many	CSVERGQGSYGYTF	TGCAGCGTTGAACGGGGACAGGGCAGCTATGGCTACACCTTC
TRBJ1-5	TRBV14	NA	many	CASSRQEPSNQPQHF	TGTGCCAGCAGCCGTCAGGAGCCTAGCAATCAGCCCCAGCATTTT
TRBJ2-2	TRBV9	TRBD2	many	CASSVWGGGELFF	TGTGCCAGCAGCGTGTGGGGGGGCGGGGAGCTGTTTTTT
TRBJ2-7	TRBV5-6	TRBD2	many	CASSLSGTYSYEQYF	TGTGCCAGCAGCCTAAGCGGGACTTACTCCTACGAGCAGTACTTC
TRBJ2-7	TRBV6-2/TRBV6-3	NA	many	CASSYPQRRGPEQYF	TGTGCCAGCAGTTATCCCCAGAGGCGGGGGCCGGAGCAGTACTTC
TRBJ2-7	TRBV9	NA	many	CASSVSRDSDYEQYF	TGTGCCAGCAGCGTATCCCGGGACTCAGACTACGAGCAGTACTTC
TRBJ2-5	TRBV20-1	TRBD2	NA	CSASDFGTSGRAGETQYF	TGCAGTGCTAGCGATTTCGGGACTAGCGGGAGGGCAGGAGAGACCCAGTACTTC
TRBJ2-1	TRBV24-1	NA	few	CATSGAIEQFF	TGTGCCACCAGTGGGGCTATCGAGCAGTTCTTC
TRBJ2-7	TRBV6-5	NA	many	CASSWRTGPTEQYF	TGTGCCAGCAGTTGGCGGACGGGTCCCACGGAGCAGTACTTC
TRBJ1-5	TRBV29-1	TRBD1	NA	CSYSTGGKAIQPQHF	TGCAGTTACTCGACAGGGGGAAAGGCCATCCAGCCCCAGCATTTT
TRBJ1-4	TRBV29-1	NA	NA	CSVVSSGRINEKLFF	TGCAGCGTTGTGTCCAGCGGGAGGATCAATGAAAAACTGTTTTTT
TRBJ2-7	TRBV24-1	NA	many	CATSDPTRRRLLYEQYF	TGTGCCACCAGTGATCCTACGAGGAGGCGCCTCCTCTACGAGCAGTACTTC
TRBJ1-4	TRBV7-2	NA	many	CASQQGNNEKLFF	TGTGCCAGTCAGCAGGGGAATAATGAAAAACTGTTTTTT
TRBJ2-7	TRBV2	TRBD1	many	CASSDRTGVEEQYF	TGTGCCAGCAGTGATAGGACAGGGGTTGAAGAGCAGTACTTC
TRBJ1-4	TRBV7-9	TRBD1	many	CASDRADEKLFF	TGTGCCAGCGACAGGGCTGATGAAAAACTGTTTTTT
TRBJ2-5	TRBV6-5	NA	many	CASSKQGFQETQYF	TGTGCCAGCAGTAAACAGGGTTTCCAAGAGACCCAGTACTTC
TRBJ2-7	TRBV7-9	TRBD1	NA	CASSLLTTGGAGQDYEQYF	TGTGCCAGCAGCTTACTGACTACAGGGGGCGCTGGACAGGACTACGAGCAGTACTTC
TRBJ1-5	TRBV7-8	NA	many	CASSSIPGGEQPQHF	TGTGCCAGCAGCTCGATCCCGGGGGGTGAACAGCCCCAGCATTTT
TRBJ2-2	TRBV12-3/TRBV12-4	NA	NA	CASTDHGAGELFF	TGTGCCAGCACCGATCACGGGGCAGGGGAGCTGTTTTTT
TRBJ2-7	TRBV19	NA	many	CASSSLTDRYEQYF	TGTGCCAGTAGTAGCCTGACGGACCGGTACGAGCAGTACTTC
TRBJ1-3	TRBV11-2	NA	few	CASSQDVRGKGGNTIYF	TGTGCCAGCAGCCAAGATGTCAGGGGTAAAGGTGGAAACACCATATATTTT
TRBJ1-1	TRBV5-6	NA	many	CASSLESVWVPEAFF	TGTGCCAGCAGCTTGGAGTCAGTTTGGGTACCTGAAGCTTTCTTT
TRBJ2-7	TRBV15	NA	NA	CASSLPSDRRSYEQYF	TGTGCCAGCAGTTTGCCTAGCGACAGGCGTTCCTACGAGCAGTACTTC
TRBJ1-4	TRBV7-7	TRBD1	NA	CASSDTGENEKLFF	TGTGCTAGCAGCGATACAGGGGAGAATGAAAAACTGTTTTTT
TRBJ1-1	TRBV29-1	NA	many	CSVAKDGANTEAFF	TGCAGCGTTGCAAAGGACGGCGCGAACACTGAAGCTTTCTTT
TRBJ2-2	TRBV10-2	TRBD2	few	CASSFASGVNTGELFF	TGTGCCAGCAGTTTTGCGAGCGGGGTGAACACCGGGGAGCTGTTTTTT
TRBJ2-3	TRBV9	NA	few	CASSAVVGDTQYF	TGTGCCAGCAGCGCCGTGGTGGGTGATACGCAGTATTTT
TRBJ1-6	TRBV20-1	NA	many	CSPGGKGHSPLHF	TGCAGTCCGGGGGGGAAGGGTCATTCACCCCTCCACTTT
TRBJ1-4	TRBV14	NA	NA	CASSQQISGLEKLFF	TGTGCCAGCAGCCAACAGATCTCCGGTCTGGAAAAACTGTTTTTT
TRBJ1-6	TRBV10-3	TRBD1	NA	CAINGGQAGSPLHF	TGTGCCATCAACGGAGGACAGGCGGGCTCACCCCTCCACTTT
TRBJ2-6	TRBV7-8	TRBD2	NA	CASSKGTSGANVLTF	TGTGCCAGCAGCAAAGGGACTAGCGGGGCCAACGTCCTGACTTTC
TRBJ2-2	TRBV24-1	NA	NA	CATSTMKTGELFF	TGTGCCACCAGTACTATGAAGACCGGGGAGCTGTTTTTT
TRBJ1-6	TRBV20-1	NA	NA	CSASRGQGNSPLHF	TGCAGTGCTAGCCGGGGTCAGGGGAATTCACCCCTCCACTTT
TRBJ1-6	TRBV9	TRBD1	NA	CASSETGAPTPNSPLHF	TGTGCCAGCAGTGAAACAGGGGCTCCCACTCCTAATTCACCCCTCCACTTT
TRBJ1-5	TRBV7-3	NA	NA	CASSLEGGNEPQHF	TGTGCCAGCAGCTTAGAAGGAGGCAATGAGCCCCAGCATTTT
TRBJ1-5	TRBV6-6	TRBD1	NA	CVSSSLDRVSNQPQHF	TGTGTCAGCAGTTCCCTGGACAGGGTTAGCAATCAGCCCCAGCATTTT
TRBJ2-1	TRBV29-1	NA	many	CSVDGNNEQFF	TGCAGCGTTGATGGGAACAATGAGCAGTTCTTC
TRBJ2-7	TRBV4-1	TRBD2	NA	CASSLGGAGLYEQYF	TGTGCCAGCAGCCTCGGGGGGGCAGGGTTGTACGAGCAGTACTTC
TRBJ1-2	TRBV7-9	NA	many	CASSSGEGYGYTF	TGTGCCAGCAGCTCTGGGGAGGGCTATGGCTACACCTTC
TRBJ2-7	TRBV12-3/TRBV12-4	TRBD1	NA	CASSPRTGKGYEQYF	TGTGCCAGCAGTCCCCGGACAGGGAAGGGATACGAGCAGTACTTC
TRBJ2-5	TRBV20-1	NA	many	CSPRQGPETQYF	TGCAGCCCCCGGCAGGGCCCAGAGACCCAGTACTTC
TRBJ2-7	TRBV25-1	TRBD1	many	CASSAWDSSYEQYF	TGTGCCAGCAGTGCCTGGGACAGCTCCTACGAGCAGTACTTC
TRBJ1-5	TRBV29-1	NA	NA	CSAPGHSNQPQHF	TGCAGCGCCCCGGGACACAGCAATCAGCCCCAGCATTTT
TRBJ2-7	TRBV4-2	NA	many	CASSQGEKRYEQYF	TGTGCCAGCAGCCAAGGGGAGAAGCGTTACGAGCAGTACTTC
TRBJ2-1	TRBV7-2	TRBD2	NA	CASSFGLAGVNEQFF	TGTGCCAGCAGCTTCGGGCTAGCGGGAGTGAATGAGCAGTTCTTC
TRBJ1-1	TRBV24-1	NA	NA	CATSDTQVPAEAFF	TGTGCCACCAGTGATACGCAGGTTCCCGCTGAAGCTTTCTTT
TRBJ1-3	TRBV14	NA	many	CASSHSTLAPFSGNTIYF	TGTGCCAGCAGCCATTCCACCTTGGCACCGTTCTCTGGAAACACCATATATTTT
TRBJ2-7	TRBV15	NA	NA	CATSSSPLRGRRDTYEQYF	TGTGCCACCAGCAGTTCCCCCCTCCGGGGTAGGCGCGATACCTACGAGCAGTACTTC
TRBJ1-6	TRBV2	NA	NA	CASLAGVSYNSPLHF	TGTGCCAGTCTAGCGGGAGTGTCCTATAATTCACCCCTCCACTTT
TRBJ2-7	TRBV20-1	TRBD2	many	CSARDVWNSGSLSYEQYF	TGCAGTGCTAGAGATGTTTGGAATAGCGGGAGCCTATCCTACGAGCAGTACTTC
TRBJ2-4	TRBV7-9	NA	NA	CASSLVGVELAKNIQYF	TGTGCCAGCAGCTTAGTTGGGGTCGAGCTAGCCAAAAACATTCAGTACTTC
TRBJ2-7	TRBV7-9	TRBD2	NA	CASSFGDYSQEQYF	TGTGCCAGCAGCTTTGGGGACTACTCCCAAGAGCAGTACTTC
TRBJ1-5	TRBV10-3	NA	many	CAISEGGESNQPQHF	TGTGCCATCAGTGAGGGTGGGGAAAGCAATCAGCCCCAGCATTTT
TRBJ2-5	TRBV7-8	NA	NA	CASSLIRGGETQYF	TGTGCCAGCAGCCTCATCAGGGGGGGAGAGACCCAGTACTTC
TRBJ2-2	TRBV29-1	NA	many	CSAREGTNTGELFF	TGCAGCGCCCGAGAGGGTACGAACACCGGGGAGCTGTTTTTT